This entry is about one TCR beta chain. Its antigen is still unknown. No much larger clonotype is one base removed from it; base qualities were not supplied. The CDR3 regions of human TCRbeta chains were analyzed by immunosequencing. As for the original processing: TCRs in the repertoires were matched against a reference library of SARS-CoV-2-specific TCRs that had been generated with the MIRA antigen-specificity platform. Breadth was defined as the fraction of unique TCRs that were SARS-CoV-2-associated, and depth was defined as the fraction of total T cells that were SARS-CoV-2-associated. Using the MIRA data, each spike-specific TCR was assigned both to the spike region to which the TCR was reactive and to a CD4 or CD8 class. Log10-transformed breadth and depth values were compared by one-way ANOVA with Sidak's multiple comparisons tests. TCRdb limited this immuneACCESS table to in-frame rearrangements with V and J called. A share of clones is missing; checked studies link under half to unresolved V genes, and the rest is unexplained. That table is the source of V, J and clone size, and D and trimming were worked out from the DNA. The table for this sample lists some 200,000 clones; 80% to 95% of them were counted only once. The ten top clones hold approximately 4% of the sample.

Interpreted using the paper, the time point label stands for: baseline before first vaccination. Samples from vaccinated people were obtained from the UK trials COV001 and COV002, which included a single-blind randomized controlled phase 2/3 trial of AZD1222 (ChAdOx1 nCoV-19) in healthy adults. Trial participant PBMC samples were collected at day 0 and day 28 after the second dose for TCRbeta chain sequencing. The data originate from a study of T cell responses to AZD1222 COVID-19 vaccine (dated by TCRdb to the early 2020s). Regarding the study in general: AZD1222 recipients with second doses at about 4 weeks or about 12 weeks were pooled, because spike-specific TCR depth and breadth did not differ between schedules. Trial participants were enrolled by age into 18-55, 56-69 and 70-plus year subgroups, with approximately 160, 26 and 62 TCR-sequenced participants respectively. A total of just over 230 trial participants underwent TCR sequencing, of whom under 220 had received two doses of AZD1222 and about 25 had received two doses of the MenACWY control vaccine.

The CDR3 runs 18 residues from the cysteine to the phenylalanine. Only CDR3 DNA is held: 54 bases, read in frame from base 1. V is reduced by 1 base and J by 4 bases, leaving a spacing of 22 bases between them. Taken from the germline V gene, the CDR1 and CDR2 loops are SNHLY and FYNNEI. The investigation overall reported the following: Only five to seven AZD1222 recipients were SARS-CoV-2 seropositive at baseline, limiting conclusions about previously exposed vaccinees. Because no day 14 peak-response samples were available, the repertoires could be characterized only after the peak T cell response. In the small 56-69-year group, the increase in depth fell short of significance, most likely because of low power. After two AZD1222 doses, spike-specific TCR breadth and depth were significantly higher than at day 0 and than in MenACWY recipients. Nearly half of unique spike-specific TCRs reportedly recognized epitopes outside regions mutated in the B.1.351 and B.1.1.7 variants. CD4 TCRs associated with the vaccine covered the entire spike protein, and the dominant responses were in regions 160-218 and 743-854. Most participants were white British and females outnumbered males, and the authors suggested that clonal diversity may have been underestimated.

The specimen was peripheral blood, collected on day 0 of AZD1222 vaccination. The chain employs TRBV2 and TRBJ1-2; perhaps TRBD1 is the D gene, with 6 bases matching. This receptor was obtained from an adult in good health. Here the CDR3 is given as CASSEGALSGDGTYGYTF. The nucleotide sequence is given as TGTGCCAGCAGTGAAGGGGCCCTTTCAGGGGATGGGACCTATGGCTACACCTTC.